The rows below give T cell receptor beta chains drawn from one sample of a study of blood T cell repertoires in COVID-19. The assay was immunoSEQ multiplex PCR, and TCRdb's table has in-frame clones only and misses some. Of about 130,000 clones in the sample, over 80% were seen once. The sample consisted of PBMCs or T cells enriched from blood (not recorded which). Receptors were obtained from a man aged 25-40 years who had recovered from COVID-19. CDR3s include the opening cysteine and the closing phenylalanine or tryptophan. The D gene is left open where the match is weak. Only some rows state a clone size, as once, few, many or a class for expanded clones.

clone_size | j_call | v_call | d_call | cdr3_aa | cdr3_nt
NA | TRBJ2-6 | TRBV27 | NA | CASSTPSGLNSGANVLTF | TGTGCCAGCAGCACCCCCTCGGGACTGAACTCTGGGGCCAACGTCCTGACTTTC
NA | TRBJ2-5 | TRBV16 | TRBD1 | CASSRVGTGGTETQYF | TGTGCCAGCAGCCGCGTCGGGACAGGGGGTACAGAGACCCAGTACTTC
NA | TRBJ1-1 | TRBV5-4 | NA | CASSLVGQAHTEAFF | TGTGCCAGCAGCTTGGTGGGCCAGGCTCACACTGAAGCTTTCTTT
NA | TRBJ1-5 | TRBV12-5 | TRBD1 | CASGTTGQLQPQHF | TGTGCTAGTGGGACGACAGGGCAACTTCAGCCCCAGCATTTT
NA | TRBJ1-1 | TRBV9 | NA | CASSVDTNADTEAFF | TGTGCCAGCAGCGTAGATACCAATGCGGACACTGAAGCTTTCTTT
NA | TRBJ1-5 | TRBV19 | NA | CASSIEAGSPYQPQHF | TGTGCCAGTAGTATAGAGGCAGGTTCCCCTTATCAGCCCCAGCATTTT
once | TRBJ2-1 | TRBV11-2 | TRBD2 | CASSWGLDYNEQFF | TGTGCCAGCAGCTGGGGACTAGACTACAATGAGCAGTTCTTC
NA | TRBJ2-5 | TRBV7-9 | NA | CASSLAGGETQYF | TGTGCCAGCAGCTTAGCGGGGGGAGAGACCCAGTACTTC
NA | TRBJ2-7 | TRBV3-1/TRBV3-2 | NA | CASSLDSNEQYF | TGTGCCAGCAGCCTTGACTCGAACGAGCAGTACTTC
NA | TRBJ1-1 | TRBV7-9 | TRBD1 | CASRDRSNTEAFF | TGTGCCAGCAGGGACAGGTCGAACACTGAAGCTTTCTTT
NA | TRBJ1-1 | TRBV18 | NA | CASSPPRFGANTEAFF | TGTGCCAGCTCACCACCCCGGTTTGGGGCGAACACTGAAGCTTTCTTT
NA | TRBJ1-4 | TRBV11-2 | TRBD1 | CASSLGTGAGEKLFF | TGTGCCAGCAGCTTAGGAACAGGGGCGGGGGAAAAACTGTTTTTT
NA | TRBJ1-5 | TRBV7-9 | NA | CASSPGVGDQPQHF | TGTGCCAGCAGCCCAGGGGTGGGGGATCAGCCCCAGCATTTT
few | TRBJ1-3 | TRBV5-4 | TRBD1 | CASSRGGPGGNTIYF | TGTGCCAGCAGCAGAGGGGGCCCAGGGGGAAACACCATATATTTT
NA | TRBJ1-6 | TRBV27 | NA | CASSFGGAALGSPLHF | TGTGCCAGCAGTTTCGGTGGCGCAGCCCTAGGTTCACCCCTCCACTTT
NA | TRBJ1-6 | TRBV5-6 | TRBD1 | CASSVPGQSNSPLHF | TGTGCCAGCAGCGTACCGGGACAGTCAAATTCACCCCTCCACTTT
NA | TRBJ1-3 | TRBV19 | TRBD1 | CASSWGQLPGDTIYF | TGTGCCAGTAGTTGGGGACAGCTCCCTGGGGACACCATATATTTT
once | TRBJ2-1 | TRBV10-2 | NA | CASSEKVGLEQFF | TGCGCCAGCAGTGAGAAGGTTGGGCTTGAGCAGTTCTTC
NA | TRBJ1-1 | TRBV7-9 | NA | CASSVPRSDFKAFF | TGTGCCAGCAGCGTACCCCGTAGCGACTTTAAGGCTTTCTTT
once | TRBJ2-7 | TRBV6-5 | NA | CASSYLDSSYEQYF | TGTGCCAGCAGTTACCTTGACAGCTCCTACGAGCAGTACTTC
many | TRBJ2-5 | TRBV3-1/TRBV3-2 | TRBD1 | CASSPTGAQETQYF | TGTGCCAGCAGCCCGACAGGGGCCCAAGAGACCCAGTACTTC
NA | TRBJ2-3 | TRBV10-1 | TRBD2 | CATVLAGETDTQYF | TGCGCCACCGTACTAGCGGGAGAGACAGATACGCAGTATTTT
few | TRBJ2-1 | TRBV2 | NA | CASSEEGPARNEQFF | TGTGCCAGCAGTGAAGAGGGGCCGGCCCGCAATGAGCAGTTCTTC
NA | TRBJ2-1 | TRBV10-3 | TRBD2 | CAIRTAGSGRGNEQFF | TGTGCCATCCGGACCGCCGGGAGCGGGAGAGGTAATGAGCAGTTCTTC
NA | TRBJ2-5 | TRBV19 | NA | CATEDSWETQYF | TGTGCCACCGAGGACAGTTGGGAGACCCAGTACTTC
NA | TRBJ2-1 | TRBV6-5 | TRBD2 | CASSYSRLAGGEQFF | TGTGCCAGCAGTTACTCGAGACTAGCGGGAGGTGAGCAGTTCTTC
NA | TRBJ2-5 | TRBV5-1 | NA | CASSLGGKETQYF | TGCGCCAGCAGCTTGGGCGGGAAGGAGACCCAGTACTTC
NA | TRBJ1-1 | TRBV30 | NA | CAWSQGMNTEAFF | TGTGCCTGGAGTCAGGGAATGAACACTGAAGCTTTCTTT
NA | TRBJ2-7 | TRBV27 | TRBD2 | CASSFAGGVPFEQYF | TGTGCCAGCAGTTTCGCGGGAGGCGTTCCATTCGAGCAGTACTTC
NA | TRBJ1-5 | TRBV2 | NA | CASSEGGPGNQPQHF | TGTGCCAGCAGTGAGGGGGGGCCGGGCAATCAGCCCCAGCATTTT
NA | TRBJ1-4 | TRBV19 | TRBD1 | CASTGQEDEKLFF | TGTGCCAGTACAGGACAGGAAGATGAAAAACTGTTTTTT
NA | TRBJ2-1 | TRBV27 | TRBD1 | CASSPLPGTDNNNEQFF | TGTGCCAGCAGTCCCCTCCCCGGGACAGATAATAACAATGAGCAGTTCTTC
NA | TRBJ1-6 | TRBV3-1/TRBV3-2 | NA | CASSQDRRADNSPLHF | TGTGCCAGCAGCCAAGATCGCAGGGCAGATAATTCACCCCTCCACTTT
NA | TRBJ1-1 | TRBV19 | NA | CATRGTEAFF | TGTGCCACCCGGGGGACTGAAGCTTTCTTT
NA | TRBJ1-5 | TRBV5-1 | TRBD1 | CASSLEGAGNQPQHF | TGCGCCAGCAGCTTGGAGGGGGCGGGCAATCAGCCCCAGCATTTT
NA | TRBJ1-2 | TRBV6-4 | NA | CASSDSGRNGYTF | TGTGCCAGCAGTGACTCCGGGAGGAATGGCTACACCTTC
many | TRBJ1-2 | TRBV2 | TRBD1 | CASIPDRGDHYTF | TGTGCCAGCATTCCGGACAGGGGTGATCACTACACCTTC
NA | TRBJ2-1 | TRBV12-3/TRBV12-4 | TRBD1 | CASSRQGYEQFF | TGTGCCAGCAGTCGACAGGGATATGAGCAGTTCTTC
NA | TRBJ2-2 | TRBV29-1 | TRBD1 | CSGGDRYTGELFF | TGCAGCGGGGGGGACAGGTACACCGGGGAGCTGTTTTTT
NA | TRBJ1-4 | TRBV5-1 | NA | CASSLAQGGEKLFF | TGCGCCAGCAGCTTGGCACAGGGTGGCGAAAAACTGTTTTTT
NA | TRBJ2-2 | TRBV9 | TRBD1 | CASSHSLQGVGYTGELFF | TGTGCCAGCAGCCACTCCTTGCAGGGGGTTGGTTACACCGGGGAGCTGTTTTTT
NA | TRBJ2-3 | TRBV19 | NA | CASSPVALGASTDTQYF | TGTGCCAGTAGTCCAGTGGCGTTGGGGGCTAGCACAGATACGCAGTATTTT
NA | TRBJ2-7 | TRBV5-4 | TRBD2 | CASTLIAGGAHEQYF | TGTGCCAGCACACTTATAGCGGGTGGGGCCCACGAGCAGTACTTC
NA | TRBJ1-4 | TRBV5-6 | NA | CASSFGPTNEKLFF | TGTGCCAGCAGCTTTGGGCCAACTAATGAAAAACTGTTTTTT